Listed below are T cell receptor beta chains from one sample, sequenced in a study of response to subunit inactivated influenza vaccine. From the RT-PCR reads, TCRdb called clonotypes with MiXCR, one entry per CDR3 protein. The table has 430,000 or so distinct CDR3 sequences, about a tenth seen once. The material sequenced was PBMCs from blood, taken 35 to 45 days after vaccination. These TCRs come from a man aged 50 to 60 who received an inactivated influenza vaccine. Each CDR3 is given with its conserved first and last residue. A D gene is named only where the DNA matches it firmly. Some rows mark clone size as missing; the rest say once, few, many or name a class of expanded clone.

j_gene,d_gene,v_gene,abundance,CDR3nt,CDR3aa
TRBJ1-6,TRBD1,TRBV20-1,few,TGCAGTGCTAGACCAGAGACAGGGCATTCCTCCTATAATTCACCCCTCCACTTT,CSARPETGHSSYNSPLHF
TRBJ2-3,-,TRBV24-1,-,TGTGCCACCAGTGACCCGGCGGGGTACCCCCATAATCCGCAGTATTTT,CATSDPAGYPHNPQYF
TRBJ2-5,-,TRBV7-2,-,TGTGCCAGCAGCTTCCAGGCTACCCCTGGGGAGACCCAGTACTTC,CASSFQATPGETQYF
TRBJ1-2,-,TRBV12-3/TRBV12-4,few,TGTGCCAGCACCCTCGGGGGGCTGAGAGCTAACTATGGCTACACCTTC,CASTLGGLRANYGYTF
TRBJ1-1,-,TRBV11-2,few,TGTGCCAGCACCACAGGGTCTGGAGGAAGAATGAACACTGAAGCTTTCTTT,CASTTGSGGRMNTEAFF
TRBJ2-3,-,TRBV10-3,-,TGTACCATCAGCGTAGACAGTGTGACGCAGTATTTT,CTISVDSVTQYF
TRBJ1-4,TRBD1,TRBV9,few,TGTGCCAGCAGCGTAGTAACAGGGGGCAATGAAAAACTGTTTTTT,CASSVVTGGNEKLFF
TRBJ1-4,-,TRBV20-1,many,TGCAGTGCTCGAAGGCCTAATGAAAAACTGTTTTTT,CSARRPNEKLFF
TRBJ2-6,TRBD1,TRBV3-1,-,TGTGCCAGCAGCCATGGACAGGCTGACTCTGGGGCCAACGTCCTGACTTTC,CASSHGQADSGANVLTF
TRBJ1-1,-,TRBV4-3,few,TGCGCCAGCAGCCAAGAAAGAACAGCAGATGAAGCTTTCTTT,CASSQERTADEAFF
TRBJ2-5,-,TRBV27,-,TGTGCCAGCAGTTCCGGGGGTCGGGGGACCCAGTACTTC,CASSSGGRGTQYF
TRBJ1-4,TRBD1,TRBV3-1,-,TGTGCCAGCAGCCACTCCGGGACAGGGAAGGAAAAACTGTTTTTT,CASSHSGTGKEKLFF
TRBJ1-5,-,TRBV29-1,few,TGCTCAGCGTCGTTGGATCCCAATCAGCCCCAGCATTTT,CSASLDPNQPQHF
TRBJ2-1,TRBD2,TRBV4-2,-,TGTGCCAGCAGCCAAGATCAGACTAGCAGGTGGGCTGAGCAGTTCTTC,CASSQDQTSRWAEQFF
TRBJ1-1,-,TRBV5-1,many,TGCGCCAGCAGCTTGAGTACAGCTTCGAGGAACACTGAAGCTTTCTTT,CASSLSTASRNTEAFF
TRBJ2-7,TRBD2,TRBV20-1,few,TGCAGTGCTGGACTAGCGGGCATGCCCTACGAGCAGTACTTC,CSAGLAGMPYEQYF
TRBJ1-5,-,TRBV4-3,-,TGCGCCAGCAGCCAAGAGGTGGTCGGTCAGCCCCAGCATTTT,CASSQEVVGQPQHF
TRBJ2-5,-,TRBV5-1,few,TGCGCCAGCAGCTTGGGGGTCGACAGTAGTGAGACCCAGTACTTC,CASSLGVDSSETQYF
TRBJ1-2,TRBD1,TRBV24-1,-,TGTGCCACCAGTGAGACCGGGACAGGGGTAAATGGCTACACCTTC,CATSETGTGVNGYTF
TRBJ2-7,-,TRBV6-2/TRBV6-3,many,TGTGCCAGCAGTTACTCGATGGTGTACGAGCAGTACTTC,CASSYSMVYEQYF
TRBJ1-5,-,TRBV6-2/TRBV6-3,few,TGTGCCAGCAGTAACGGGCCAGATCTACCCCAGCATTTT,CASSNGPDLPQHF
TRBJ2-1,-,TRBV5-1,few,TGCGCCAGCAGCCGGACCAACTATGAGCAGTTCTTC,CASSRTNYEQFF
TRBJ1-5,-,TRBV6-1,-,TGTGCCAGCAGTGTTCAGATAAATCAGCCCCAGCATTTT,CASSVQINQPQHF
TRBJ2-6,-,TRBV5-5,few,TGTGCCAGCAGCTTGATCATCTCTGGGGCCAACGTCCTGACTTTC,CASSLIISGANVLTF
TRBJ2-1,TRBD2,TRBV6-2/TRBV6-3,-,TGTGCCAGCACCGACACCCTAGCGGGGGGGAGGAATGAGCAGTTCTTC,CASTDTLAGGRNEQFF
TRBJ2-5,-,TRBV10-3,few,TGTGCCATCAGTGAGTCGATGGCAGGGGGGGAGACCCAGTACTTC,CAISESMAGGETQYF
TRBJ2-4,TRBD2,TRBV20-1,-,TGCAGTGCCTATTGGGGGGGGGAAAACATTCAGTACTTC,CSAYWGGENIQYF
TRBJ1-1,-,TRBV20-1,-,TGCAGTGCTAGTGGCAGGGGAGTCACTGAAGCTTTCTTT,CSASGRGVTEAFF
TRBJ2-1,-,TRBV18,few,TGTGCCAGCTCACCTCCATCAGGGATATCTTTACACAATGAGCAGTTCTTC,CASSPPSGISLHNEQFF
TRBJ2-1,-,TRBV7-6,few,TGTGCCAGCAGCCAAAGCGTCGGGCCCTACAATGAGCAGTTCTTC,CASSQSVGPYNEQFF
TRBJ2-7,-,TRBV25-1,-,TGTGCCAGCAGTGAATGGGAGTCAGATAACGAGCAGTACTTC,CASSEWESDNEQYF
TRBJ2-4,-,TRBV10-3,few,TGTGCCATCAGTGAGTCTTTGACGAACAAAAACATTCAGTACTTC,CAISESLTNKNIQYF
TRBJ2-1,-,TRBV7-6,many,TGTGCCAGCAGCCCGGGACCGCTCAGCAATGAGCAGTTCTTC,CASSPGPLSNEQFF
TRBJ2-1,-,TRBV21-1,few,TGTGCCAGCAGCAAAGGGCCGCCCCGTACGGCTTACAATGAGCAGTTCTTC,CASSKGPPRTAYNEQFF
TRBJ1-4,-,TRBV4-3,many,TGCGCCAGCAGCCAAGATAGGGGAACCAATGAAAAACTGTTTTTT,CASSQDRGTNEKLFF